These T cell receptor beta chains were read from a single sample in a study of CD8+CD57+ T cells in acquired aplastic anemia. TCRdb ran MiXCR on the reads and lists one entry per CDR3 protein. In the table there are around 130,000 distinct CDR3 sequences, 55% to 60% of which are singletons. Material: sorted CD4+, CD8+, or CD8+CD57+ T cells (not recorded which) from PBMCs. The receptor source for this set is a human donor with aplastic anemia. Both conserved end residues are part of each CDR3. D genes are given only for firm matches. A clone size is listed for some rows: how often the clone was seen (once, few, many), or a class if it is expanded.

NA	TRBV7-6	TRBD1	TRBJ1-1	TGTGCCAGCAGCCGAGACAGGGACACTGAAGCTTTCTTT	CASSRDRDTEAFF
NA	TRBV19	NA	TRBJ2-1	TGTGCCAGTAGTATGTATGGGGATCCCTCCTACAATGAGCAGTTCTTC	CASSMYGDPSYNEQFF
many	TRBV7-8	NA	TRBJ2-3	TGTGCCAGCAGCTTATTCGGGTCGCAGGGAGATACGCAGTATTTT	CASSLFGSQGDTQYF
many	TRBV5-6	TRBD1	TRBJ2-7	TGTGCCAGCAGCTTGGAAAAGACAGGGGGTTTATACGAGCAGTACTTC	CASSLEKTGGLYEQYF
NA	TRBV27	NA	TRBJ1-4	TGTGCCAGCAGTTTGAGTTCTGGAATAAGGACTAATGAAAAACTGTTTTTT	CASSLSSGIRTNEKLFF
once	TRBV24-1	NA	TRBJ1-4	TGTGCCACCAAGGACATGCCCTCCCTTGCAACTAATGAAAAACTGTTTTTT	CATKDMPSLATNEKLFF
NA	TRBV7-6	NA	TRBJ2-3	TGTGCCAGCAGCCCCGGGGTGGGAGATACGCAGTATTTT	CASSPGVGDTQYF
many	TRBV2	NA	TRBJ2-3	TGTGCCAGCAGTGAACGACTGAGGGCAGGGGGCACAGATACGCAGTATTTT	CASSERLRAGGTDTQYF
many	TRBV30	NA	TRBJ1-2	TGTGCCTGGAGTGTACAATATGGCTACACCTTC	CAWSVQYGYTF
NA	TRBV19	NA	TRBJ2-6	TGTGCCAGTAGTATAGGCCACACCGGGGCCAACGTCCTGACTTTC	CASSIGHTGANVLTF
many	TRBV7-9	NA	TRBJ2-3	TGTGCCAGCAGCCATACTAGCACAGATACGCAGTATTTT	CASSHTSTDTQYF
NA	TRBV11-2	TRBD1	TRBJ2-1	TGTGCCAGCAGCTCGGGTCAGGGGGCAGTAAATGAGCAGTTCTTC	CASSSGQGAVNEQFF
NA	TRBV20-1	NA	TRBJ2-4	TGCAGTGCTCCTCCTCCGGGCTCGAACATTCAGTACTTC	CSAPPPGSNIQYF
NA	TRBV11-1	NA	TRBJ2-1	TGTGCCAGCAGCTTGGGACCCCCTGGGGTATCTGAGCAGTTCTTC	CASSLGPPGVSEQFF
NA	TRBV29-1	NA	TRBJ2-7	TGCAGCGTTGAGAACAGGAAAGGGTACGAGCAGTACTTC	CSVENRKGYEQYF
NA	TRBV7-9	TRBD2	TRBJ2-5	TGTGCCAGCAACCGGGGGGAAGAGACCCAGTACTTC	CASNRGEETQYF
once	TRBV20-1	TRBD1	TRBJ2-7	TGCAGTGCTAGACCGGACAGGGGATACGAGCAGTACTTC	CSARPDRGYEQYF
NA	TRBV11-1	TRBD1	TRBJ2-1	TGTGCCAGCAGCTTAGGGACCGGGACAGGGCCCAATGAGCAGTTCTTC	CASSLGTGTGPNEQFF
NA	TRBV15	NA	TRBJ1-2	TGTGCCACCGGATCCACGCGGACAACCGGCTACACCTTC	CATGSTRTTGYTF
many	TRBV7-6	NA	TRBJ2-6	TGTGCCAGCAGCTTAGGCTCTAGGACCGACTCTGGGGCCAACGTCCTGACTTTC	CASSLGSRTDSGANVLTF
NA	TRBV29-1	TRBD1	TRBJ1-1	TGCAGCGTCACGCGGACAGGGGGGCGAACTGAAGCTTTCTTT	CSVTRTGGRTEAFF
once	TRBV19	TRBD1	TRBJ2-7	TGTGCCAGTAGTGTGGGGTGGCAGGGGGACTACGAGCAGTACTTC	CASSVGWQGDYEQYF
NA	TRBV4-1	NA	TRBJ2-3	TGCGCCAGCAGCCAAGAAGGTGCGCACCTTACAGATACGCAGTATTTT	CASSQEGAHLTDTQYF
NA	TRBV27	NA	TRBJ2-5	TGTGCCAGCAGTAAAGGACGGAGCCAAGAGACCCAGTACTTC	CASSKGRSQETQYF
few	TRBV10-1	NA	TRBJ2-6	TGCGCCAGCAGTGAAAGGAGGGCTGGGGCCAACGTCCTGACTTTC	CASSERRAGANVLTF
NA	TRBV24-1	TRBD1	TRBJ2-5	TGTGCCATCAGTGATCCACCGACAGGGATTTTCGAGACCCAGTACTTC	CAISDPPTGIFETQYF
many	TRBV24-1	TRBD1	TRBJ2-7	TGTGCCACCAGTGAATCGGACAGGATCGGCGAGCAGTACTTC	CATSESDRIGEQYF
NA	TRBV10-3	TRBD1	TRBJ2-7	TGTGCCCTCAGGCTTGGGACAGGCTATGAGCAGTACTTC	CALRLGTGYEQYF
few	TRBV24-1	NA	TRBJ2-1	TGTGCCACCAGTGTAGGCAGGGTACCCTACAATGAGCAGTTCTTC	CATSVGRVPYNEQFF
many	TRBV7-9	NA	TRBJ2-7	TGTGCCAGCAGCCCCTCGGAGGAGGAAGAGCAGTACTTC	CASSPSEEEEQYF
NA	TRBV2	TRBD1	TRBJ1-5	TGTGCCAGCAGTCAAGGGACAGTTTCCTATTTT	CASSQGTVSYF
few	TRBV10-3	NA	TRBJ2-7	TGTGCCATCAGTGAGTCGCGGACCCCTAAGGACGAGCAGTACTTC	CAISESRTPKDEQYF
NA	TRBV2	NA	TRBJ1-5	TGTGCCAGCAGTGAATATTCGGGAAGCAATCAGCCCCAGCATTTT	CASSEYSGSNQPQHF
NA	TRBV2	NA	TRBJ1-1	TGTGCCTCTCCCAAGGGTGGGACTGAAGCTTTCTTT	CASPKGGTEAFF
many	TRBV7-8	TRBD2	TRBJ2-2	TGTGCCAGCAGCGCAAGGACTAGCGGGAGCACCGGGGAGCTGTTTTTT	CASSARTSGSTGELFF